What follows are 28 T cell receptor beta chains derived from one specimen sequenced in a study of T-cell reconstitution after alpha-beta-depleted transplantation in children. A TCRbeta library incorporating unique molecular identifiers was prepared. TCRdb ran MiXCR on the PCR reads and lists one entry per CDR3 protein. The sample consists of 240,000 or so distinct CDR3 sequences, around 11% of them appearing once. The sequences come from PBMCs from the stem cell graft donor, collected from the stem cell graft. Source of these receptors: a human donor who donated a stem cell graft to a child with acute lymphoblastic leukemia.

This chain uses TRBV12-3 or TRBV12-4 with TRBJ1-5; D remains ambiguous. The CDR3 has 14 amino acids. Trimming cost V 3 bases and J 4 bases, with 10 bases left between them. CDR3: CASSFNRINQPQHF. The CDR3 nucleotides read TGTGCCAGCAGTTTCAACAGAATTAATCAGCCCCAGCATTTT.

Remarks on this clonotype: The junction shows a germline mismatch at one end, possibly a read error. V and J are TRBV18 and TRBJ2-2; 9 bases fit TRBD1. Looked up from germline, CDR1 is KGHSH and CDR2 is LQKENI. The CDR3 consists of 16 residues. This chain's CDR3 is CASSPPTGQGSGDLFF. The CDR3 region has the DNA TGTGCCAGCTCACCACCGACGGGACAGGGCTCCGGGGACCTGTTTTTT. Drawing the rest from reference TRBV18 and TRBJ2-2, the complete variable domain is NAGVMQNPRHLVRRRGQEARLRCSPMKGHSHVYWYRQLPEEGLKFMVYLQKENIIDESGMPKERFSAEFPKEGPSILRIQQVVRGDSAAYFCASSPPTGQGSGDLFFGEGSRLTVL.

This clonotype showed up many times. This sequence may be a read error, since a much larger clone differs from it by one base. This chain links TRBV5-1 with TRBJ1-3; no firm D call. Looked up from germline, CDR1 is SGHRS and CDR2 is YFSETQ. CDR3 length equals 14 residues. Trimming stripped 0 bases from V and 0 bases from J, with 4 bases between. The CDR3 sequence: CASSLDPSGNTIYF. CDR3 DNA sequence: TGCGCCAGCAGCTTGGACCCCTCTGGAAACACCATATATTTT.

This clonotype was observed at least ten times. This chain links TRBV9 with TRBJ2-1, with a tentative D call TRBD2 (6 bases). Deletions cut 0 bases from V and 1 base from J, with 11 bases between. This CDR3 has 16 amino acids. The V gene's germline CDR1 is SGDLS and CDR2 YYNGEE. CDR3 nucleotide sequence: TGTGCCAGCAGCGTAGATCGGGAGCGTTCCTACAATGAGCAGTTCTTC. Residues: CASSVDRERSYNEQFF.

This clonotype was counted ten times or more. The chain uses TRBV4-3 and TRBJ2-6; weak D call: TRBD1 (5 bases). Germline-derived CDR1 and CDR2 are LGHNA and YSLEER. The V end was cut by 1 base, the J end by 4 bases, with 11 bases between. This CDR3 is built from 16 residues. In DNA form, the CDR3 reads TGCGCCAGCAGCCAAGCTACAGGTTCCGGGGCCAACGTCCTGACTTTC. Residues: CASSQATGSGANVLTF.

As regards this clonotype: A much larger clone differs by one base, so this may be a read error. The CDR3 protein is CASRWTGGAGTTIYF. The CDR3 region has the DNA TGTGCCAGCAGATGGACAGGGGGCGCCGGAACCACCATATATTTT. The chain couples TRBV6-2 or TRBV6-3 to TRBJ1-3, with TRBD1 identical over 11 bases. The germline CDR1 and CDR2 sequences are MNHEY and SVGEGT. The CDR3 runs to 15 residues.

The rearrangement uses TRBV29-1 and TRBJ1-1; the D gene is possibly TRBD1 (5 bases). The CDR3 is made up of 12 amino acids. Germline V lookup: CDR1 SQVTM, CDR2 ANQGSEA. The germline V and J ends were trimmed by 7 bases and 6 bases, with 15 bases remaining between them. Here the CDR3 DNA reads TGCAGCGACCTTGACAGTAGGCCTGAAGCTTTCTTT. Residues: CSDLDSRPEAFF.

This clonotype was observed many times. The V and J genes are TRBV11-2 and TRBJ2-5, with D possibly matching TRBD1 (5 bases). Per germline, CDR1 SGHAT and CDR2 FQNNGV. V shed 5 bases and J shed 5 bases, with 15 bases lying between them. The CDR3 is 14 residues long. CDR3: CASSPGQGRETQYF. CDR3 nucleotides: TGTGCCAGCAGCCCCGGGCAGGGTAGGGAGACCCAGTACTTC.

This clonotype was seen repeatedly, ten times or more. The rearrangement joins TRBV12-3 or TRBV12-4 to TRBJ2-3; tentatively, D is TRBD1 or TRBD2 (6 bases each). With 1 base removed from V and 0 bases from J, the gap between germline ends came to 14 bases. The length of the CDR3 is 17 residues. In nucleotides, the CDR3 is TGTGCCAGCAGTTTAGAAGGGGGGCCCTCTAGCACAGATACGCAGTATTTT. The encoded protein is CASSLEGGPSSTDTQYF.

This clonotype was seen many times. The chain is built from TRBV6-6 and TRBJ1-5; D gene uncertain. This CDR3 is 13 amino acids long. From germline, CDR1 is MNHNY and CDR2 SVGAGI (reference sequence). Trimming left V 2 bases short and J 3 bases short, with 5 bases between. The CDR3 region has the DNA TGTGCCAGCAGTTACGGCCACAATCAGCCCCAGCATTTT. This gives the protein CASSYGHNQPQHF.

The CDR3 DNA is TGCAGTGCTAGAGATCGAGACCATTACTTATACGAGCAGTACTTC. It codes for CSARDRDHYLYEQYF. The rearrangement links TRBV20-1 to TRBJ2-7; D uncertain. Germline loops: CDR1 DFQATT, CDR2 SNEGSKA (reference sequence). The CDR3 consists of 15 residues. Trimming removed 0 bases at V and 4 bases at J, with 16 bases between.

Ten or more counts support this clonotype. The CDR3 bases are TGTGCCAGCAGGCTTCTGAGGGGTGGGGATCAGCCCCAGCATTTT. Its translation: CASRLLRGGDQPQHF. The J gene is TRBJ1-5, the V gene TRBV6-1; weak D call: TRBD1 (5 bases). Germline V gene sequence: CDR1 MNHNS, CDR2 SASEGT. The CDR3 is made up of 15 amino acids. V was trimmed by 6 bases and J by 5 bases, leaving 17 bases between them.

This clonotype appeared many times. The genes are TRBV27 and TRBJ2-1, with D tentatively TRBD1 or TRBD2 (7 bases each). V lost 6 bases to trimming and J lost 12 bases, with 21 bases between them. The CDR3 is 14 residues long. Germline V gene sequence: CDR1 MNHEY, CDR2 SMNVEV (reference sequence). The CDR3 DNA is TGTGCCAGCAGAAGAATGGACAGGCCGGGGGGGCAGTTCTTC. It translates to CASRRMDRPGGQFF.

This clonotype was seen only a few times. This chain joins TRBV7-2 and TRBJ2-7; D possibly uses TRBD1 or TRBD2 (6 bases each). V dropped 3 bases and J dropped 5 bases, with 23 bases sitting between them. This CDR3 is built from 17 residues. Germline V lookup: CDR1 SGHTA, CDR2 FQGNSA. CDR3 region: CASSFVSGARALDEQYF. In DNA, the CDR3 is TGTGCCAGCAGCTTTGTATCGGGGGCGCGGGCTCTCGACGAGCAGTACTTC.

This clonotype was counted at least ten times. The chain carries TRBV20-1 and TRBJ2-2; the D gene is possibly TRBD1 (6 bases). The CDR3 extends over 16 amino acids. V lost 1 base and J lost 4, with 16 bases in between. CDR1 is DFQATT and CDR2 is SNEGSKA in the germline V gene (reference sequence). CDR3 coding DNA: TGCAGTGCTAGAGCTCCTGACAGGAGCAGCACCGGGGAGCTGTTTTTT. This encodes CSARAPDRSSTGELFF.

This clonotype was recorded a few times. CDR3 protein: CASRGTYSYEQYF. The CDR3 DNA sequence: TGTGCCAGCCGAGGGACCTACTCCTACGAGCAGTACTTC. The chain carries TRBV7-9 and TRBJ2-7; tentatively, D is TRBD1 or TRBD2 (5 bases each). Trimming cost V 8 bases and J 0 bases, with 11 bases left between them. Germline CDR1 reads SEHNR; CDR2 reads FQNEAQ (reference sequence). The CDR3 totals 13 residues. Together with reference TRBV7-9 and TRBJ2-7, the CDR3 gives the full variable domain: DTGVSQNPRHKITKRGQNVTFRCDPISEHNRLYWYRQTLGQGPEFLTYFQNEAQLEKSRLLSDRFSAERPKGSFSTLEIQRTEQGDSAMYLCASRGTYSYEQYFGPGTRLTVT.

This chain connects TRBV7-2 to TRBJ2-1; weak D call: TRBD2 (6 bases). Trimming shortened V by 10 bases and J by 6 bases, and 16 bases separated the two germline ends. Per germline, CDR1 SGHTA and CDR2 FQGNSA. CDR3 length: 13 residues. The CDR3 bases are TGTGCCACTGGGACTCCGGCCGTCAATGAGCAGTTCTTC. Protein sequence: CATGTPAVNEQFF.

Ten or more counts support this clonotype. The chain recombines TRBV6-1 with TRBJ2-7; no reliable D call. There are 12 residues in the CDR3. CDR1 and CDR2 (germline): MNHNS, SASEGT. The ends were cut back, 0 bases at V and 5 bases at J, with 5 bases in the middle. CDR3 amino acids: CASSEARDEQYF. The CDR3 bases are TGTGCCAGCAGTGAAGCCCGGGACGAGCAGTACTTC.

This clonotype was observed at least ten times. The chain combines TRBV7-2 with TRBJ2-2; the match to TRBD1 covers 9 bases. This CDR3 contains 14 residues. The ends lost 6 bases at V and 9 bases at J; junction bases unmatched: 8. Germline CDR1 and CDR2: SGHTA and FQGNSA. CDR3 loop: CASRQTGGGRELFF. In nucleotides, the CDR3 is TGTGCCAGCAGGCAGACAGGGGGAGGAAGGGAGCTGTTTTTT.

The chain joins TRBV5-1 to TRBJ2-3; no reliable D call. Trimming took off 2 bases at V and 5 bases at J, with 6 bases between the two ends. The germline CDR1 and CDR2 sequences are SGHRS and YFSETQ. CDR3 size: 12 residues. Here the CDR3 reads CASSLPRDTQYF. The CDR3 DNA reads TGCGCCAGCAGCTTACCTAGAGATACGCAGTATTTT.

This clonotype appeared many times. This sequence joins TRBV28 and TRBJ1-3, with D unclear. V lost 5 bases to trimming and J lost 0 bases, with 8 bases between them. Germline V gives CDR1 MDHEN, CDR2 SYDVKM. The CDR3 is 14 residues long. The CDR3 nucleotides are TGTGCCAGCAGTGAGACGGGCTCTGGAAACACCATATATTTT. This sequence encodes CASSETGSGNTIYF.

This clonotype was recorded at least ten times. The chain carries TRBV20-1 and TRBJ1-5, with no clear D. Trimming took off 0 bases at V and 7 bases at J, with 4 bases between the two ends. The germline CDR1 and CDR2 sequences are DFQATT and SNEGSKA (reference sequence). There are 11 residues in the CDR3. In DNA, the CDR3 is TGCAGTGCTAGAGATAAGCAGCCCCAGCATTTT. Encoded protein: CSARDKQPQHF.

Many counts were recorded for this clonotype. This sequence joins TRBV19 and TRBJ1-5; 7 positions agree with TRBD1. CDR1 is LNHDA and CDR2 is SQIVND in the germline V gene (reference sequence). The CDR3 covers 15 residues. J was trimmed by 4 bases and V by 4 bases; bases with no gene match: 7. As DNA, the CDR3 is TGTGCCAGTAGTACTCGGGACAGTGCTAATCAGCCCCAGCATTTT. Translating gives CASSTRDSANQPQHF.

This clonotype was counted ten times or more. The chain joins TRBV5-6 to TRBJ1-1; 7 nucleotides agree with TRBD1. Germline lookup yields CDR1 SGHDT and CDR2 YYEEEE. The CDR3 extends over 13 amino acids. Unmatched junction bases numbered 4, after V lost 5 bases and J lost 3 bases. The CDR3 protein is CASRNDRDTEAFF. The CDR3 DNA reads TGTGCCAGCAGAAATGACAGGGACACTGAAGCTTTCTTT.

This chain joins TRBV7-9 and TRBJ2-7; TRBD2 matches 8 bases. V dropped 8 bases and J dropped 1; count of bases not matched to a gene: 16. Germline lookup yields CDR1 SEHNR and CDR2 FQNEAQ (reference sequence). There are 17 residues in the CDR3. CDR3 loop: CASGIPSGSIPSYEQYF. In DNA form, the CDR3 reads TGTGCCAGCGGCATCCCGAGCGGGAGTATCCCTTCCTACGAGCAGTACTTC.

The table lists this clonotype with many counts. V gene TRBV18 combines with J gene TRBJ2-7; D is possibly TRBD1 (5 bases). Germline assignment: CDR1 KGHSH and CDR2 LQKENI. V shed 3 bases and J shed 7 bases, with 13 bases lying between them. This CDR3 is built from 13 residues. The CDR3 bases are TGTGCCAGCTCACCCCCGGCAGGGTGGGAGCAGTACTTC. Translated, it gives CASSPPAGWEQYF.

The chain couples TRBV11-2 to TRBJ2-1; D is unresolved. V was clipped by 1 base and J by 5 bases, with 6 bases between them. Germline V gene lookup returns CDR1 SGHAT and CDR2 FQNNGV. This CDR3 comprises 13 residues. The CDR3 reads CASSLVRNNEQFF. The CDR3 DNA reads as TGTGCCAGCAGCTTAGTCAGAAACAATGAGCAGTTCTTC.

This clonotype was counted ten times or more. The DNA of the CDR3 is TGTGCCAGCAGCCATACAGGGGGCAGAGCCAACGTCCTGACTTTC. Its protein product is CASSHTGGRANVLTF. The V and J genes are TRBV14 and TRBJ2-6; 9 bases agree with TRBD1. The CDR3 is made up of 15 amino acids. Germline CDR1 SGHDN, CDR2 FVKESK. Unmatched junction bases numbered 4, after V lost 3 bases and J lost 7 bases.